This TCR beta chain was profiled in a study of blood T cell repertoires in COVID-19. Study overall: Collection of acute and convalescent COVID-19 samples took place in the United States, Italy and Spain.

This clone was counted a single time. This study enrolled people aged 18 to 89 from approximately 24 US geographic areas. Clones were sequenced by immunoSEQ multiplex PCR, and TCRdb holds only the in-frame ones, with some missing. This sample yields about 240,000 clones, of which 80% to 90% are seen a single time; 2.6% belongs to the top ten. Germline lookup yields CDR1 SEHNR and CDR2 FQNEAQ (reference sequence). This CDR3 has 13 amino acids. V gave up 4 bases and J gave up 3 bases, with 8 bases separating them. This TCR came from a woman aged 25 to 39 with acute COVID-19. J is TRBJ2-3 and V is TRBV7-9, with D uncertain. Input material: PBMCs or T cells enriched from blood (not recorded which). CDR3 sequence reads: CASSSTMTDTQYF. CDR3 nucleotides: TGTGCCAGCAGCTCAACAATGACAGATACGCAGTATTTT.